Below, 16 T cell receptor beta chains from the same sample are listed, as sequenced in a study of Ad26.COV2.S vaccination and SARS-CoV-2 variants. The data were produced by immunoSEQ multiplex PCR, yet TCRdb's version contains in-frame clones alone and is incomplete. The repertoire includes more than 400,000 clones, 90% of them detected once, and roughly 4.3% sits in the top ten. The sample's treatment: over 15 received Ad26.COV2.S at low or high dose, single or two shots; about 5 received placebo; per-sample allocation not given. It was on day 63 after the first vaccine or placebo injection that samples were taken. Here the sequenced sample was peripheral blood, taken in a trial of Ad26.COV2.S vaccine versus placebo. All receptors derive from a person aged 18 to 59 who received the Ad26.COV2.S COVID-19 vaccine or a placebo.

The V call is TRBV25-1, the J call TRBJ1-1; TRBD1 matches at 7 bases. CDR1 and CDR2 from the germline V gene are MGHDK and SYGVNS. This CDR3 has 15 amino acids. Trimming removed 6 bases from V and 0 bases from J; junction bases left unmatched: 7. The CDR3 nucleotides read TGTGCCAGCAGACCGGAGGGACAGATGAACACTGAAGCTTTCTTT. This translates into CASRPEGQMNTEAFF. The complete variable domain, with remaining parts taken from reference TRBV25-1 and TRBJ1-1, reads EADIYQTPRYLVIGTGKKITLECSQTMGHDKMYWYQQDPGMELHLIHYSYGVNSTEKGDLSSESTVSRIRTEHFPLTLESARPSHTSQYLCASRPEGQMNTEAFFGQGTRLTVV.

V usage is TRBV19 and J usage is TRBJ2-1; the D gene is possibly TRBD2 (5 bases). From germline, CDR1 is LNHDA and CDR2 SQIVND (reference sequence). This CDR3 is 13 amino acids long. V lost 0 bases and J 10 bases, leaving 10 bases between the germline ends. The CDR3 loop reads CASSIDLVAEQFF. The DNA for the CDR3 is TGTGCCAGTAGTATAGATCTTGTAGCGGAGCAGTTCTTC.

The chain combines TRBV21-1 with TRBJ2-5; TRBD2 reflects the table's D call only, with no check against the DNA. TRBV21-1 is a listed pseudogene. The CDR3 totals 16 residues. CDR3 residues: CASSSRGGGHRSAQYF. CDR3 DNA sequence: TGTGCCAGCAGCTCCCGGGGAGGTGGCCATCGTTCGGCCCAGTACTTC.

The chain is built from TRBV7-2 and TRBJ2-2; the D gene could be TRBD1 or TRBD2 (6 bases each). The V end lost 1 base, the J end lost 7 bases, and 16 bases lay between the germline ends. CDR1 is SGHTA, CDR2 FQGNSA, per germline. This CDR3 has 16 residues. In nucleotides, the CDR3 is TGTGCCAGCAGCTTAGAGGGGGGTCAGCGCATCGGGGAGCTGTTTTTT. Amino acids: CASSLEGGQRIGELFF.

This rearrangement joins TRBV27 to TRBJ2-7; tentative D call: TRBD1 (6 bases). This CDR3 has 13 amino acids. The ends were cut back, 4 bases at V and 3 bases at J, with 10 bases in the middle. Germline assignment: CDR1 MNHEY and CDR2 SMNVEV (reference sequence). The CDR3: CASSYTGNYEQYF. The CDR3 DNA reads as TGTGCCAGCAGTTACACAGGGAACTACGAGCAGTACTTC.

The chain uses TRBV20-1 and TRBJ2-4, with D uncertain. The CDR3 length is 13 residues. Trimming took 3 bases from V and 1 from J, leaving 7 bases between them. Looked up from germline, CDR1 is DFQATT and CDR2 is SNEGSKA (reference sequence). The CDR3 spells CSASESAKNIQYF. CDR3 DNA: TGCAGTGCTAGTGAGTCGGCCAAAAACATTCAGTACTTC.

The chain recombines TRBV19 with TRBJ2-3; D ambiguous. V lost 5 bases and J lost 0, with 9 bases in between. CDR3 length: 14 residues. The germline V gene encodes CDR1 LNHDA and CDR2 SQIVND (reference sequence). The CDR3 is CASSASASTDTQYF. Here the CDR3 DNA reads TGTGCCAGTAGTGCGAGCGCTAGCACAGATACGCAGTATTTT. Complete variable domain (other parts from reference TRBV19 and TRBJ2-3): DGGITQSPKYLFRKEGQNVTLSCEQNLNHDAMYWYRQDPGQGLRLIYYSQIVNDFQKGDIAEGYSVSREKKESFPLTVTSAQKNPTAFYLCASSASASTDTQYFGPGTRLTVL.

The chain joins TRBV7-2 to TRBJ2-2; D may be TRBD2 (6 bases). This CDR3 comprises 14 residues. Germline values: CDR1 SGHTA, CDR2 FQGNSA. V was cut by 4 bases and J by 7 bases, with 13 bases left in between. As DNA, the CDR3 is TGTGCCAGCAGCTCACTGGAGGGGAGCGGGGAGCTGTTTTTT. Translating gives CASSSLEGSGELFF.

The chain couples TRBV27 to TRBJ1-1, with no clear D. The CDR3 runs to 14 residues. Germline-derived CDR1 and CDR2 are MNHEY and SMNVEV (reference sequence). The V gene lost 2 bases and the J gene lost 6 bases, with 13 bases spanning the gap. CDR3 sequence reads: CASSLVFRFSEAFF. DNA of the CDR3: TGTGCCAGCAGTTTAGTCTTTCGATTCTCTGAAGCTTTCTTT.

This clone showed up just once. The V call is TRBV2, the J call TRBJ2-3; D call uncertain. The CDR3 has 14 residues. Germline V gene sequence: CDR1 SNHLY, CDR2 FYNNEI. The V end lost 2 bases, the J end lost 3 bases, and 9 bases lay between the germline ends. The CDR3 protein is CASSEWRGTDTQYF. The CDR3 nucleotides are TGTGCCAGCAGTGAATGGCGTGGGACAGATACGCAGTATTTT.

The chain is built from TRBV27 and TRBJ1-2, with 7 bases matching TRBD1. The CDR3 is made up of 14 amino acids. The V gene end was trimmed by 4 bases and the J gene end by 4 bases; junction bases not matched to a gene: 6. Germline assignment: CDR1 MNHEY and CDR2 SMNVEV (reference sequence). Written as DNA, the CDR3 is TGTGCCAGCAGTTCCAGGGGGTCATTCTATGGCTACACCTTC. Protein: CASSSRGSFYGYTF.

V gene TRBV7-2 combines with J gene TRBJ2-3, with 8 nucleotides matching TRBD2. Germline values: CDR1 SGHTA, CDR2 FQGNSA. The CDR3 has 14 amino acids. J was trimmed by 0 bases and V by 7 bases; bases with no gene match: 3. CDR3 in amino acids: CASIGGRSTDTQYF. The CDR3 DNA is TGTGCCAGCATCGGCGGGAGGAGCACAGATACGCAGTATTTT.

This rearrangement joins TRBV29-1 to TRBJ2-7; TRBD1 aligns across 8 bases. This CDR3 has 15 amino acids. The V gene end was trimmed by 0 bases and the J gene end by 5 bases; junction bases not matched to a gene: 9. The V gene's germline CDR1 is SQVTM and CDR2 ANQGSEA. CDR3 sequence: CSVEDSRTGWDEQYF. The CDR3 region has the DNA TGCAGCGTTGAAGATTCCCGGACAGGGTGGGACGAGCAGTACTTC.

This chain uses TRBV7-2 with TRBJ1-2; 9 nucleotides align to TRBD1. V was pared by 5 bases and J by 12 bases, with 16 bases of the junction left unmatched. The CDR3 sequence is 15 residues long. Germline CDR1 and CDR2: SGHTA and FQGNSA. CDR3 sequence (DNA): TGTGCCAGCAGCACAAGATGGGACAGGGTCTTTGGGGACACCTTC. Protein sequence: CASSTRWDRVFGDTF.

The V and J genes are TRBV19 and TRBJ2-7; 12 nucleotides align to TRBD2. The CDR3 has 15 amino acids. Trimming at V came to 4 bases and at J to 2 bases, leaving 3 bases not matched to a gene. Germline V gene data show CDR1 as LNHDA and CDR2 as SQIVND (reference sequence). The CDR3 here is CASSTTSGRPYEQYF. CDR3 nucleotide sequence: TGTGCCAGTAGTACCACTAGCGGGAGGCCCTACGAGCAGTACTTC.

The genes are TRBV6-1 and TRBJ2-1; 7 nucleotides line up with TRBD1. The CDR3 runs 15 residues. Germline-derived CDR1 and CDR2 are MNHNS and SASEGT. V was clipped by 1 base and J by 3 bases; unmatched bases: 3. The CDR3 spells CASSEETGFYNEQFF. CDR3 DNA: TGTGCCAGCAGTGAAGAGACAGGGTTCTACAATGAGCAGTTCTTC.